Below, 20 T cell receptor beta chains from the same sample are listed, as sequenced in a study of T cell changes during pregnancy in multiple sclerosis. This table comes from immunoSEQ multiplex PCR, and its TCRdb copy is limited to in-frame clones, with some not included. The data show about 34,000 clones, roughly nine tenths seen once. Material: CD8+ T cells from peripheral blood mononuclear cells, obtained in the second trimester of pregnancy. Receptor source: a female donor with multiple sclerosis, enrolled in a pregnancy study.

DNA for the CDR3: TGTGCCAGCAGCTTAGTTCTAGCGGGAGGTTTAGTCATTCAGTACTTC. Translation: CASSLVLAGGLVIQYF. The V and J genes are TRBV11-2 and TRBJ2-4; 11 bases are shared with TRBD2. CDR3 length: 16 amino acids. The germline gives CDR1 SGHAT, CDR2 FQNNGV. J was trimmed by 9 bases and V by 1 base; bases with no gene match: 8.

The chain recombines TRBV4-1 with TRBJ1-5, with D possibly TRBD1 on 5 matching bases. The CDR3 is 15 residues long. V shed 2 bases and J shed 6 bases, with 14 bases lying between them. The V gene's germline CDR1 is MGHRA and CDR2 YSYEKL. CDR3 coding DNA: TGCGCCAGCAGCCAATTCCAGGGAGCGGGTCAGCCCCAGCATTTT. Its protein product is CASSQFQGAGQPQHF.

The rearrangement joins TRBV6-5 to TRBJ1-2, with D perhaps TRBD1 (6 bases). Between the trimmed V and J ends, which lost 7 bases and 4 bases, there was a span of 16 bases. Germline CDR1 reads MNHEY; CDR2 reads SVGAGI. The CDR3 length is 14 residues. CDR3 nucleotides: TGTGCCAGCACCCCCACAGGGACGGCCTATGGCTACACCTTC. Its protein product is CASTPTGTAYGYTF.

The gene calls are TRBV6-5 and TRBJ1-2, with TRBD1 matching 8 bases. The ends lost 5 bases at V and 6 bases at J; junction bases unmatched: 11. Looked up from germline, CDR1 is MNHEY and CDR2 is SVGAGI. This CDR3 is 15 amino acids long. CDR3 protein: CASSIDRGPSDGYTF. CDR3 nucleotides: TGTGCCAGCAGTATCGACAGGGGACCCTCGGATGGCTACACCTTC.

This chain joins TRBV7-6 and TRBJ1-4; D is unresolved. The V and J ends lost 3 bases and 0 bases respectively, with 20 bases between them. Germline V CDR1 and CDR2: SGHVS, FNYEAQ. The CDR3 length is 19 residues. The DNA for the CDR3 is TGTGCCAGCAGCTTGGCCGAGGCTAGTGAATCATCAACTAATGAAAAACTGTTTTTT. Translation: CASSLAEASESSTNEKLFF. The variable domain in full, with the rest retrieved from reference TRBV7-6 and TRBJ1-4, is GAGVSQSPRYKVTKRGQDVALRCDPISGHVSLYWYRQALGQGPEFLTYFNYEAQQDKSGLPNDRFSAERPEGSISTLTIQRTEQRDSAMYRCASSLAEASESSTNEKLFFGSGTQLSVL.

This clone came up a few times. The V and J genes are TRBV6-4 and TRBJ2-3; 11 nucleotides agree with TRBD1. The CDR3 runs to 15 residues. Unmatched junction bases numbered 3, after V lost 4 bases and J lost 3 bases. Per the germline V gene, CDR1 is MRHNA and CDR2 is SNTAGT. In DNA, the CDR3 is TGTGCCAGCAGTGGGACAGGGGGCGCGACAGATACGCAGTATTTT. It codes for CASSGTGGATDTQYF.

This clone was detected a few times. The genes are TRBV4-3 and TRBJ1-5, with no clear D. The CDR3 totals 14 residues. V was clipped by 2 bases and J by 5 bases, with 10 bases between them. The germline gives CDR1 LGHNA, CDR2 YSLEER. The CDR3 here is CASSQSQVDQPQHF. In DNA form, the CDR3 reads TGCGCCAGCAGCCAATCGCAGGTGGATCAGCCCCAGCATTTT.

As DNA, the CDR3 is TGTGCCAGCAGTGAGGGGGCGCCGACGTATGGCTACACCTTC. Translating it yields CASSEGAPTYGYTF. The chain joins TRBV6-4 to TRBJ1-2, with D perhaps TRBD1 (6 bases). The CDR3 contains 14 residues. Germline values: CDR1 MRHNA, CDR2 SNTAGT. The germline V and J ends were trimmed by 3 bases and 5 bases, with 13 bases remaining between them.

The chain combines TRBV9 with TRBJ2-1; perhaps TRBD1 as D (5 bases). The CDR3 consists of 14 residues. Germline CDR1 is SGDLS and CDR2 is YYNGEE. The ends were cut back, 0 bases at V and 9 bases at J, with 13 bases in the middle. CDR3 coding DNA: TGTGCCAGCAGCGTAGCGGCAGGGTTTGTTGAGCAGTTCTTC. Protein: CASSVAAGFVEQFF.

The V call is TRBV4-2, the J call TRBJ2-7; D unresolved. This CDR3 is built from 14 residues. Germline V lookup: CDR1 LGHNA, CDR2 YNFKEQ. V was cut by 1 base and J by 4 bases, with 11 bases left in between. CDR3 region: CASSQGAGPYEQYF. The CDR3 DNA is TGTGCCAGCAGCCAAGGGGCAGGCCCATACGAGCAGTACTTC.

In this sample, this clone turned up once. V and J are TRBV5-1 and TRBJ2-7, with a tentative D call TRBD1 (6 bases). The CDR3 extends over 15 amino acids. V was trimmed by 0 bases and J by 6 bases, leaving 16 bases between them. In germline, CDR1 is SGHRS, CDR2 YFSETQ. This CDR3 reads CASSLDYQGLLEQYF. In DNA, the CDR3 is TGCGCCAGCAGCTTGGATTACCAGGGGCTCCTCGAGCAGTACTTC.

CDR3: CASSLNGEDTGELFF. CDR3 sequence (DNA): TGTGCCAGCAGCCTGAATGGGGAGGACACCGGGGAGCTGTTTTTT. This chain joins TRBV7-6 and TRBJ2-2, with D maybe TRBD2 (6 bases). Germline CDR1 is SGHVS and CDR2 is FNYEAQ. V lost 5 bases to trimming and J lost 3 bases, with 13 bases between them. The CDR3 is 15 residues long.

This chain connects TRBV7-9 to TRBJ1-3, with no clear D. CDR1 is SEHNR, CDR2 FQNEAQ, per germline (reference sequence). V lost 2 bases, J lost 8 bases, and 10 bases lay in between. This CDR3 spans 13 amino acids. CDR3 nucleotide sequence: TGTGCCAGCAGCTTACCAGAAGAGGACACCATATATTTT. Translating gives CASSLPEEDTIYF.

V usage is TRBV28 and J usage is TRBJ2-3; no firm D call. The V end was cut by 4 bases, the J end by 0 bases, with 11 bases between. CDR1 and CDR2 from the germline V gene are MDHEN and SYDVKM. This CDR3 spans 15 amino acids. Here the CDR3 reads CASSYRGPSTDTQYF. CDR3 in DNA: TGTGCCAGCAGTTATCGCGGCCCTAGCACAGATACGCAGTATTTT.

CDR3 DNA sequence: TGTGCCACCAAGTCAGGGGTCTTTAGGAACACTGAAGCTTTCTTT. It yields the protein CATKSGVFRNTEAFF. The chain is built from TRBV27 and TRBJ1-1; D may be TRBD1 (6 bases). Per germline, CDR1 MNHEY and CDR2 SMNVEV (reference sequence). CDR3 size: 15 residues. The germline V and J ends were trimmed by 10 bases and 1 base, with 19 bases remaining between them.

The chain has TRBV27 and TRBJ2-5, with 8 positions matching TRBD1. The germline gives CDR1 MNHEY, CDR2 SMNVEV (reference sequence). This CDR3 has 13 residues. Unmatched junction bases numbered 8, after V lost 6 bases and J lost 8 bases. CDR3 sequence: CASSLGQGLTQYF. CDR3 in DNA: TGTGCCAGCAGCCTCGGACAGGGTCTAACCCAGTACTTC.

CDR3 amino acids: CASTGDRGLNTEAFF. CDR3 coding DNA: TGTGCCAGTACCGGGGACAGGGGACTGAACACTGAAGCTTTCTTT. The chain uses TRBV19 and TRBJ1-1; TRBD1 matches 10 bases. The CDR3 consists of 15 residues. J was trimmed by 0 bases and V by 7 bases; bases with no gene match: 5. CDR1 is LNHDA and CDR2 is SQIVND in the germline V gene (reference sequence).

The gene calls are TRBV27 and TRBJ1-1; TRBD1 agrees at 8 bases. CDR1 and CDR2 from the germline V gene are MNHEY and SMNVEV (reference sequence). The ends lost 6 bases at V and 6 bases at J; junction bases unmatched: 15. The CDR3 runs to 16 residues. The CDR3 is CASSPLDHGGQAEAFF. The DNA of the CDR3 is TGTGCCAGCAGCCCCCTTGATCATGGGGGACAGGCTGAAGCTTTCTTT.

The chain joins TRBV14 to TRBJ2-1, with D possibly TRBD2 on 6 matching bases. V was cut by 3 bases and J by 10 bases, with 7 bases left in between. Germline V CDR1 and CDR2: SGHDN, FVKESK. CDR3 length: 11 amino acids. CDR3 amino acids: CASSQGLEQFF. Written as DNA, the CDR3 is TGTGCCAGCAGCCAGGGACTGGAGCAGTTCTTC.

V gene TRBV19 combines with J gene TRBJ2-7; 7 bases are shared with TRBD1. CDR3 size: 15 residues. Germline values: CDR1 LNHDA, CDR2 SQIVND (reference sequence). V shed 8 bases, J shed 3 bases, and the junction held 13 bases outside the gene matches. The CDR3 sequence is CASRAQTGPLYEQYF. The DNA of the CDR3 is TGTGCCAGTCGCGCCCAGACAGGGCCCCTCTACGAGCAGTACTTC.